These T cell receptor beta chains were read from a single sample in a study of blood T cell repertoires in COVID-19. Assay used: immunoSEQ multiplex PCR; TCRdb lists only in-frame clones, some missing. The sample has just over 150,000 clones, 82% seen once; the top ten hold approximately 6.8%. The sample taken for sequencing was peripheral blood. The source of these receptors is a woman in her thirties or forties with COVID-19, enrolled during active disease. CDR3s include the opening cysteine and the closing phenylalanine or tryptophan. The D gene is left open where the match is weak. The listing skips clone size in some rows; elsewhere it reads once, few, many or a size class.

clone_size	d_call	v_call	j_call	cdr3_nt	cdr3_aa
-	TRBD2	TRBV19	TRBJ2-1	TGTGCCAGTAGTTACACTAGCGGGGGGTACAATGAGCAGTTCTTC	CASSYTSGGYNEQFF
once	-	TRBV20-1	TRBJ1-2	TGCAGTGCAATAAACTATGGCTACACCTTC	CSAINYGYTF
-	-	TRBV19	TRBJ2-3	TGTGCCAGTAGTATGAGGTCCCCCTCTGATACGCAGTATTTT	CASSMRSPSDTQYF
-	-	TRBV6-5	TRBJ1-2	TGTGCCAGCAGTTACTCGACTGCAGAATCTGGCTACACCTTC	CASSYSTAESGYTF
few	TRBD1	TRBV19	TRBJ2-1	TGTGCCAGTAGTATGGAGGACAGGGCTTTCGGTGAGCAGTTCTTC	CASSMEDRAFGEQFF
once	-	TRBV6-5	TRBJ1-2	TGTGCCAGCAGTTACCGGGAGGGGGGCTATGGCTACACCTTC	CASSYREGGYGYTF
-	-	TRBV20-1	TRBJ2-1	TGCAGTGCAGAGGAAATCAATGAGCAGTTCTTC	CSAEEINEQFF
-	-	TRBV7-9	TRBJ2-5	TGTGCCAGCAGCCCACCATCGAGCGTAATGACCCAGTACTTC	CASSPPSSVMTQYF
once	-	TRBV28	TRBJ1-6	TGTGCCAGCAGTAAGAGACAGAATAATTCACCCCTCCACTTT	CASSKRQNNSPLHF
-	-	TRBV7-3	TRBJ1-6	TGTGCCAGCAGGAGGGATACCTATAATTCACCCCTCCACTTT	CASRRDTYNSPLHF
-	TRBD1	TRBV7-9	TRBJ1-1	TGTGCCAGCAGCCCAAACCGGGACAGCACTGAAGCTTTCTTT	CASSPNRDSTEAFF
-	TRBD2	TRBV23-1	TRBJ2-1	TGCGCCAGCAGTCAAACAGGACCGTGGACTAGCGGGATGGGCTGGTCCTCCTACAATGAGCAGTTCTTC	CASSQTGPWTSGMGWSSYNEQFF
-	TRBD2	TRBV24-1	TRBJ2-2	TGTGCCACCAGAGCGGGAGGTGGCGGGGAGCTGTTTTTT	CATRAGGGGELFF
-	TRBD2	TRBV7-8	TRBJ2-7	TGTGCCAGCAGCTTACGGGGGGATCGATCCTACGAGCAGTACTTC	CASSLRGDRSYEQYF
-	-	TRBV5-6	TRBJ1-2	TGTGCCAGCAGCCTTTCTAGAATTCCTACAGGCTACACCTTC	CASSLSRIPTGYTF
-	-	TRBV19	TRBJ2-1	TGTGCCAGTAGTCTCTCGGGGTACAATGAGCAGTTCTTC	CASSLSGYNEQFF
-	TRBD2	TRBV5-1	TRBJ2-7	TGCGCCAGCAGCTTGAGTCTCATCGGGGATAGCGGGAGCTACGAGCAGTACTTC	CASSLSLIGDSGSYEQYF
-	TRBD1	TRBV18	TRBJ1-1	TGTGCCAGCTCAACCGGGACAGGGAACATGAACACTGAAGCTTTCTTT	CASSTGTGNMNTEAFF
once	-	TRBV27	TRBJ2-7	TGTGCCAGCGCCCCTTGGCGGGGAGTGGTCAACGAGCAGTACTTC	CASAPWRGVVNEQYF
-	-	TRBV3-1/TRBV3-2	TRBJ2-1	TGTGCCAGCAGTCCGACAACCCCAAATGAGCAGTTCTTC	CASSPTTPNEQFF
-	TRBD2	TRBV9	TRBJ2-5	TGTGCCAGCAGCGGGGGACTAGCGGGAGGGGAGACCCAGTACTTC	CASSGGLAGGETQYF
-	-	TRBV25-1	TRBJ1-1	TGTGCCAGCAGCGGTTTAGGCGGGACTGAAGCTTTCTTT	CASSGLGGTEAFF
-	-	TRBV16	TRBJ1-1	TGTGCCAGCAGCCACGTTTTGAGGGCGGTTGAAGCTTTCTTT	CASSHVLRAVEAFF
-	TRBD2	TRBV5-1	TRBJ2-1	TGCGCCAGCAGACGCGGGAGTGCCTACAATGAGCAGTTCTTC	CASRRGSAYNEQFF
-	TRBD1	TRBV5-1	TRBJ2-6	TGCGCCAGCAGCACCGGACAGGGCTTCTCTGGGGCCAACGTCCTGACTTTC	CASSTGQGFSGANVLTF
-	-	TRBV2	TRBJ1-5	TGTGCCAGCAGTGCAGGGTTCGGTCAGCCCCAGCATTTT	CASSAGFGQPQHF
-	TRBD2	TRBV2	TRBJ2-7	TGTGCCAGCAGTGGAGGGCTAGCGGGAGGCTCGCACGAGCAGTACTTC	CASSGGLAGGSHEQYF
-	TRBD2	TRBV2	TRBJ2-3	TGTGCCAGCAGTGCGACCCGGGGAGGGGCAGATACGCAGTATTTT	CASSATRGGADTQYF
-	TRBD1	TRBV29-1	TRBJ1-2	TGCAGCGTTGGACAGGGGGACTCTGGCTACACCTTC	CSVGQGDSGYTF
once	TRBD2	TRBV3-1/TRBV3-2	TRBJ2-5	TGTGCCAGCAGCCAAGAGGGGGCGGGGGGAATTGGGACCCAGTACTTC	CASSQEGAGGIGTQYF
few	TRBD2	TRBV19	TRBJ2-5	TGTGCCAGTAGTATGGGCCTTCGGAGCGGGAGTATCGAGACCCAGTACTTC	CASSMGLRSGSIETQYF
-	-	TRBV5-5	TRBJ2-5	TGTGCCAGCAGCCCGTCGTTGCAAGAGACCCAGTACTTC	CASSPSLQETQYF
-	-	TRBV7-3	TRBJ1-1	TGTGCCAGCAGCCCGGGGCGGGGTGAAGCTTTCTTT	CASSPGRGEAFF
-	-	TRBV14	TRBJ1-2	TGTGCCAGCAGCCAAGAATCAGGCAGGGCCAACTATGGCTACACCTTC	CASSQESGRANYGYTF
-	-	TRBV14	TRBJ2-2	TGTGCCAGCAGCCAAGAAGGGAGGTGGGGGTTAGCCGGGGAGCTGTTTTTT	CASSQEGRWGLAGELFF
-	TRBD2	TRBV19	TRBJ2-3	TGTGCCAGTAGTATATCCTCCCCGCTAGCGGGGGGAAGCACAGATACGCAGTATTTT	CASSISSPLAGGSTDTQYF
-	TRBD1	TRBV6-1	TRBJ1-1	TGTGCCAGCAGTGACCGGGACAGGGGGCGGAAGGGAGCTGAAGCTTTCTTT	CASSDRDRGRKGAEAFF
-	TRBD2	TRBV14	TRBJ2-3	TGTGCCAGCAGCCAAGTCCTTCCGGCGGGAGTCGTGGTGTCGCAAGATACGCAGTATTTT	CASSQVLPAGVVVSQDTQYF
-	TRBD2	TRBV5-4	TRBJ2-3	TGTGCCAGCAGCTTAAGGGCGGGAGTCACAGATACGCAGTATTTT	CASSLRAGVTDTQYF
-	TRBD1	TRBV6-1	TRBJ2-7	TGTGCCAGCAGCCGTGGACAGGGTCCAAACGAGCAGTACTTC	CASSRGQGPNEQYF
-	TRBD1	TRBV24-1	TRBJ2-3	TGTGCCACCAGTGACCCAGGGGGAGATACGCAGTATTTT	CATSDPGGDTQYF
-	-	TRBV30	TRBJ2-5	TGTGCCTGGAGCGAGGGGGGGCCCCAAGAGACCCAGTACTTC	CAWSEGGPQETQYF
-	-	TRBV10-3	TRBJ1-3	TGTGCCATACTACAGGATACTGGAAACACCATATATTTT	CAILQDTGNTIYF
-	-	TRBV5-1	TRBJ1-4	TGCGCCAGCAGCAATGGTCGCGCAACTAATGAAAAACTGTTTTTT	CASSNGRATNEKLFF
-	TRBD1	TRBV7-6	TRBJ2-5	TGTGCCAGCAGCGAAACAGGGGGCCCCCAAGAGACCCAGTACTTC	CASSETGGPQETQYF
-	-	TRBV28	TRBJ1-2	TGTGCCAGCAGCTCGGCGGCTGAACATGGCTACACCTTC	CASSSAAEHGYTF
few	-	TRBV6-1	TRBJ1-4	TGTGCCAGCAGTGATGGACCGGGGGGTGAAAAACTGTTTTTT	CASSDGPGGEKLFF
-	-	TRBV9	TRBJ1-2	TGTGCCAGCAGCCCTCAGGGTAACTATGGCTACACCTTC	CASSPQGNYGYTF
-	TRBD2	TRBV5-1	TRBJ2-3	TGCGCCAGCAGCTTGGCCGTTAGCGGGAGAATGGGAGATACGCAGTATTTT	CASSLAVSGRMGDTQYF
once	TRBD1	TRBV18	TRBJ1-2	TGTGCCAGCTCACCAACAGGGGCCCTGGGAGGCGGCTACACCTTC	CASSPTGALGGGYTF
-	-	TRBV19	TRBJ2-7	TGTGCCAGTAGTATAGGCGGCAGCGGTGGGCAGTACTTC	CASSIGGSGGQYF
-	TRBD1	TRBV19	TRBJ1-1	TGTGCCAGTACCCCAGTGACAGGGGACACTGAAGCTTTCTTT	CASTPVTGDTEAFF